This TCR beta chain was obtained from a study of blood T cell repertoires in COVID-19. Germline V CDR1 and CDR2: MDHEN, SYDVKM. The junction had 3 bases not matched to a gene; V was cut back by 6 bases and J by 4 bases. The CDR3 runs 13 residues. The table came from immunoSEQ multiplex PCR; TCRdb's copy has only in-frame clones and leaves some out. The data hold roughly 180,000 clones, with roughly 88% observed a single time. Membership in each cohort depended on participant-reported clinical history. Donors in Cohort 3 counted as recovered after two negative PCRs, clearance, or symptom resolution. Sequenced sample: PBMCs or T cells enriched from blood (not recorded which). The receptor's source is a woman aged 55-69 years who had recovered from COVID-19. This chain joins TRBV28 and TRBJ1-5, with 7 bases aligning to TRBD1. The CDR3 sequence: CASRSTGNQPQHF. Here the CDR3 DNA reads TGTGCCAGCAGATCGACAGGGAATCAGCCCCAGCATTTT.